The 6 T cell receptor beta chains below all came from one sample that was sequenced in a study of cytomegalovirus exposure and HLA in healthy donors. It was with 60 Vbeta and 13 Jbeta primers that the PCR ran. Libraries were prepared by immunoSEQ multiplex PCR; TCRdb keeps only in-frame clonotypes and omits some of them. The sample has some 120,000 clones, 80% seen once; the top ten hold over 2.5%. Sequencing used PBMCs. Every receptor here comes from a male donor in good health and CMV-seronegative.

V is TRBV9 and J is TRBJ2-3, with 7 bases that match TRBD2. V lost 0 bases, J lost 3 bases, and 10 bases stayed unmatched. Germline V CDR1 and CDR2: SGDLS, YYNGEE. The CDR3 is 17 amino acids. CDR3 nucleotide sequence: TGTGCCAGCAGCGTAGCTTCGGCAGGGCGGGGGACAGATACGCAGTATTTT. Protein: CASSVASAGRGTDTQYF.

CDR3 loop: CASSSSQGTNEKLFF. DNA of the CDR3: TGTGCCAGCAGTTCGTCACAGGGGACTAATGAAAAACTGTTTTTT. The chain employs TRBV6-5 and TRBJ1-4; 7 nucleotides agree with TRBD1. V was clipped by 4 bases and J by 2 bases; unmatched bases: 4. The CDR3 length is 15 residues. Germline V CDR1 and CDR2: MNHEY, SVGAGI.

J is TRBJ2-4 and V is TRBV6-6; D might be TRBD1 (6 bases). This CDR3 has 16 residues. Germline V gives CDR1 MNHNY, CDR2 SVGAGI (reference sequence). Trimming removed 5 bases from V and 0 bases from J, with 14 bases in between. The CDR3 region is CASSPARDKAKNIQYF. In DNA, the CDR3 is TGTGCCAGCAGTCCCGCCCGGGACAAAGCCAAAAACATTCAGTACTTC.

This clone appeared a few times. The chain recombines TRBV11-3 with TRBJ2-1; weak D call: TRBD1 (5 bases). The length of the CDR3 is 13 residues. Germline V gene data show CDR1 as SGHNT and CDR2 as YENEEA. Trimming removed 0 bases from V and 13 bases from J, with 13 bases in between. The CDR3 region has the DNA TGTGCCAGCAGCTTAGATCCCCAGGGCAATCAGTTCTTC. This encodes CASSLDPQGNQFF.

The CDR3 DNA sequence: TGCGCCAGCAGCGAGGGGTGGGGGGATCCCATCAATGGCTACACCTTC. Translation: CASSEGWGDPINGYTF. The chain links TRBV5-1 to TRBJ1-2, with D tentatively TRBD1 (5 bases). V was shortened by 4 bases and J by 6 bases, with 22 bases between the two germline ends. This CDR3 has 16 residues. Per the germline V gene, CDR1 is SGHRS and CDR2 is YFSETQ.

This clone turned up a few times. The chain links TRBV7-9 to TRBJ2-1; TRBD1 matches 7 bases. The V segment lost 2 bases and the J segment 9 bases; nucleotides outside the gene matches: 7. CDR3 length: 14 amino acids. Germline CDR1 reads SEHNR; CDR2 reads FQNEAQ (reference sequence). The CDR3 loop is CASSLPTGAFEQFF. In DNA, the CDR3 is TGTGCCAGCAGCTTACCTACAGGGGCTTTTGAGCAGTTCTTC.